Shown below are 12 T cell receptor beta chains from a single sample sequenced in a study of PD-L1 blockade in urothelial cancer. The time point was: peripheral blood 6 weeks after treatment start. Profiling relied on immunoSEQ multiplex PCR, and the TCRdb table lists in-frame clones only, not all of them. Of approximately 25,000 clones detected, more than 65% appear once; the ten largest clones hold 1.6%. Here the sequenced sample was PBMCs, taken around atezolizumab (anti-PD-L1) treatment. Source of these receptors: a man between 65 and 79 years old with urothelial cancer.

The chain combines TRBV2 with TRBJ1-1; D call uncertain. This CDR3 is 13 amino acids long. Germline V gives CDR1 SNHLY, CDR2 FYNNEI. Trimming stripped 1 base from V and 7 bases from J, with 10 bases between. Here the CDR3 DNA reads TGTGCCAGCAGTGAAGAGGGAGCGGATGAAGCTTTCTTT. Amino acid sequence: CASSEEGADEAFF.

J is TRBJ2-2 and V is TRBV4-2, with 13 bases that match TRBD2. V shed 1 base, J shed 6 bases, and the junction held 11 bases outside the gene matches. The germline gives CDR1 LGHNA, CDR2 YNFKEQ. The CDR3 is 19 amino acids. This CDR3 is CASSQVEGLAGARAGELFF. In nucleotides, the CDR3 is TGTGCCAGCAGCCAAGTAGAAGGACTAGCGGGAGCCCGGGCCGGGGAGCTGTTTTTT.

The chain combines TRBV29-1 with TRBJ2-7, with D possibly TRBD1 on 5 matching bases. CDR1 SQVTM and CDR2 ANQGSEA come from the germline V gene. This CDR3 region has 13 residues. The germline V and J ends were trimmed by 6 bases and 4 bases, with 16 bases remaining between them. DNA for the CDR3: TGCAGCGTCTGCCTCAGGGAAGGGTACGAGCAGTACTTC. It codes for CSVCLREGYEQYF.

This clone has more than one count but fewer than ten. This sequence joins TRBV21-1 and TRBJ1-2; the listed D gene, TRBD1, was not tested against the DNA. TRBV21-1 is a known pseudogene. This CDR3 is built from 13 residues. CDR3 in amino acids: CASAGVRTYGYTF. The DNA for the CDR3 is TGTGCCAGCGCAGGGGTGAGAACCTATGGCTACACCTTC.

V and J are TRBV6-5 and TRBJ1-3, with 7 bases matching TRBD1. The junction had 4 bases not matched to a gene; V was cut back by 5 bases and J by 3 bases. Germline V gene data show CDR1 as MNHEY and CDR2 as SVGAGI. The CDR3 consists of 14 residues. The chain's CDR3 is CASSPGTVGNTIYF. The CDR3 DNA reads as TGTGCCAGCAGTCCCGGGACAGTTGGAAACACCATATATTTT.

The V gene is TRBV2, the J gene TRBJ2-1; 9 bases are shared with TRBD1. The CDR3 spans 19 residues. The V and J ends lost 7 bases and 0 bases, in that order; junction bases with no gene match: 16. Germline-derived CDR1 and CDR2 are SNHLY and FYNNEI. The CDR3 DNA sequence: TGTGCCAGCATTGCCGAATGGGGACAGGGTCAAAGCTCCTACAATGAGCAGTTCTTC. Translation gives CASIAEWGQGQSSYNEQFF.

This clone was seen a few times. The chain is built from TRBV5-6 and TRBJ2-7; TRBD1 agrees at 7 bases. The CDR3 runs to 13 residues. J gave up 5 bases and V 3 bases, and 5 bases lay outside the gene matches. The germline V gene encodes CDR1 SGHDT and CDR2 YYEEEE. The chain's CDR3 is CASSSLQGHEQYF. The CDR3 DNA is TGTGCCAGCAGCTCCCTACAGGGGCACGAGCAGTACTTC.

In this sample, this clone turned up once. The rearrangement links TRBV5-1 to TRBJ2-1; 11 positions match TRBD1. CDR1 is SGHRS, CDR2 YFSETQ, per germline. The CDR3 runs to 15 residues. The V segment lost 4 bases and the J segment 8 bases; nucleotides outside the gene matches: 8. CDR3 DNA sequence: TGCGCCAGCAGCCCCCCGGGACAGGGGGAGGATGAGCAGTTCTTC. As protein: CASSPPGQGEDEQFF.

The V and J genes are TRBV7-6 and TRBJ2-3; TRBD2 matches at 10 bases. J gave up 5 bases and V 5 bases, and 10 bases lay outside the gene matches. Per germline, CDR1 SGHVS and CDR2 FNYEAQ. The CDR3 extends over 16 amino acids. The DNA for the CDR3 is TGTGCCAGCAGCAGTGGGACTAGCGATGAGAGAGATACGCAGTATTTT. This translates into CASSSGTSDERDTQYF. Looking up the rest from reference TRBV7-6 and TRBJ2-3 gives the full variable domain: GAGVSQSPRYKVTKRGQDVALRCDPISGHVSLYWYRQALGQGPEFLTYFNYEAQQDKSGLPNDRFSAERPEGSISTLTIQRTEQRDSAMYRCASSSGTSDERDTQYFGPGTRLTVL.

The V gene is TRBV18, the J gene TRBJ1-1, with D unclear. The germline gives CDR1 KGHSH, CDR2 LQKENI. CDR3 length: 15 residues. The V end was cut by 2 bases, the J end by 5 bases, with 15 bases between. The CDR3 bases are TGTGCCAGCTCACCAGGCGCGAGGGTAGGTACTGAAGCTTTCTTT. As protein: CASSPGARVGTEAFF.

This chain joins TRBV5-8 and TRBJ1-5, with D hard to call. The CDR3 runs 14 residues. Germline V gives CDR1 SGHTS, CDR2 YDEGEE. V was clipped by 0 bases and J by 1 base, with 5 bases between them. CDR3 nucleotides: TGTGCCAGCAGCTTGGGGAGGAGCAATCAGCCCCAGCATTTT. Its protein product is CASSLGRSNQPQHF.

This chain links TRBV7-3 with TRBJ2-1, with 7 bases identical to TRBD2. This CDR3 contains 14 residues. Germline trimming cut 2 bases from V and 7 bases from J; bases unmatched to any gene: 5. CDR1 is SGHTA, CDR2 FQGTGA, per germline. The CDR3 DNA is TGTGCCAGCAGCTTAGGCGGGAGTGAGAATGAGCAGTTCTTC. This gives the protein CASSLGGSENEQFF.